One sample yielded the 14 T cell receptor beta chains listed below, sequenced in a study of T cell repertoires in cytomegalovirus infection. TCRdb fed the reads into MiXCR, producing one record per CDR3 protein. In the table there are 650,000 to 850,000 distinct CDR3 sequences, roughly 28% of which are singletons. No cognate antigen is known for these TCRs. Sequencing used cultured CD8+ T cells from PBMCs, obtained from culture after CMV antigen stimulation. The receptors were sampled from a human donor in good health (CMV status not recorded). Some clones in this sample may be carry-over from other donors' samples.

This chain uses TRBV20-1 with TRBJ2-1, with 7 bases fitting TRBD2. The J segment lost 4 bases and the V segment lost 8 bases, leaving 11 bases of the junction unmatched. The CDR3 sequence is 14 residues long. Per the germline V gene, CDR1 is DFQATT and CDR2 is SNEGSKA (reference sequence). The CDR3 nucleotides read TGCAGTCCCGGGACTATCTGGAGATACAATGAGCAGTTCTTC. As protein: CSPGTIWRYNEQFF.

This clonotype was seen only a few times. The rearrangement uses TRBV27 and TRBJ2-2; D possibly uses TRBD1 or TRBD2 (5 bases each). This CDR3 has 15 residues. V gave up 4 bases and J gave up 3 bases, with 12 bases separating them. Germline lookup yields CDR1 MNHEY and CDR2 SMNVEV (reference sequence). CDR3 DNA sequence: TGTGCCAGCAGTTCTATGGGGGACCACACCGGGGAGCTGTTTTTT. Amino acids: CASSSMGDHTGELFF.

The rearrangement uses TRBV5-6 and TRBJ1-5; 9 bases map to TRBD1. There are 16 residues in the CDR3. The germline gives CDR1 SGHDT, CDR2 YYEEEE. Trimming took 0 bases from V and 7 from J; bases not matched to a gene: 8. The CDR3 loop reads CASSLERDRDIQPQHF. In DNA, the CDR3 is TGTGCCAGCAGCTTGGAGCGGGACAGGGATATACAGCCCCAGCATTTT.

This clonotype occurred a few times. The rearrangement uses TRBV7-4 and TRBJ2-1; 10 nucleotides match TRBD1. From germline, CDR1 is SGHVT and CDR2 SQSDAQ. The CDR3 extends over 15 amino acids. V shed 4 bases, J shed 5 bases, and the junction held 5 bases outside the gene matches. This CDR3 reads CASSSLGTGDNEQFF. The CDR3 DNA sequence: TGTGCCAGCAGCTCCCTCGGGACAGGGGACAATGAGCAGTTCTTC. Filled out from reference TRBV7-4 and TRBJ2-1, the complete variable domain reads GAGVSQSPRYKVAKRGRDVALRCDSISGHVTLYWYRQTLGQGSEVLTYSQSDAQRDKSGRPSGRFSAERPERSVSTLKIQRTEQGDSAVYLCASSSLGTGDNEQFFGPGTRLTVL.

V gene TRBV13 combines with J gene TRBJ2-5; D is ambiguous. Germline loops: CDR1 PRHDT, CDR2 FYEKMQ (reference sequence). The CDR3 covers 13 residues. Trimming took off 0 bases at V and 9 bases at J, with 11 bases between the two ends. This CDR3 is CASSLGPGSPQYF. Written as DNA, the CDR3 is TGTGCCAGCAGCTTAGGCCCCGGCAGCCCCCAGTACTTC. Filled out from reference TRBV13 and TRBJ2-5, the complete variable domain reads AAGVIQSPRHLIKEKRETATLKCYPIPRHDTVYWYQQGPGQDPQFLISFYEKMQSDKGSIPDRFSAQQFSDYHSELNMSSLELGDSALYFCASSLGPGSPQYFGPGTRLLVL.

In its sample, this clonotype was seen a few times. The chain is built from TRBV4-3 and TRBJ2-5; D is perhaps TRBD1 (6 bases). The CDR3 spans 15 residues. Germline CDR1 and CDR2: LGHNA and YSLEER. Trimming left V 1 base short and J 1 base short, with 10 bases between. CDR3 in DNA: TGCGCCAGCAGCCAAGGGACAGCGATCCAAGAGACCCAGTACTTC. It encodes CASSQGTAIQETQYF.

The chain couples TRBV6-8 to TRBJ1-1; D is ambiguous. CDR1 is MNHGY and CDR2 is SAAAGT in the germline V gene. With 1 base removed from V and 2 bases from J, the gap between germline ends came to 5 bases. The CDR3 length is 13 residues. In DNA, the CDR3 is TGTGCCAGCAGTTACTTTGGTAACACTGAAGCTTTCTTT. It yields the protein CASSYFGNTEAFF.

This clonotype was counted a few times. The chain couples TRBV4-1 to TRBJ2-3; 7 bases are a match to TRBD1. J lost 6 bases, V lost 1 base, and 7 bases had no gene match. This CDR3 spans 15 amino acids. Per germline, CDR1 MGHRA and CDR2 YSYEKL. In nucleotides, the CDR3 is TGCGCCAGCAGCCAAGCTGACAGGGATGGCGATACGCAGTATTTT. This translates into CASSQADRDGDTQYF.

The CDR3 nucleotides read TGTGCCAGCAGAGACAGAGATCATTACAATGAGCAGTTCTTC. Translation gives CASRDRDHYNEQFF. The rearrangement links TRBV25-1 to TRBJ2-1; D is perhaps TRBD1 (5 bases). The CDR3 is made up of 14 amino acids. Trimming removed 6 bases from V and 4 bases from J, with 13 bases in between. Germline loops: CDR1 MGHDK, CDR2 SYGVNS. The whole variable domain, remainder taken from reference TRBV25-1 and TRBJ2-1, is EADIYQTPRYLVIGTGKKITLECSQTMGHDKMYWYQQDPGMELHLIHYSYGVNSTEKGDLSSESTVSRIRTEHFPLTLESARPSHTSQYLCASRDRDHYNEQFFGPGTRLTVL.

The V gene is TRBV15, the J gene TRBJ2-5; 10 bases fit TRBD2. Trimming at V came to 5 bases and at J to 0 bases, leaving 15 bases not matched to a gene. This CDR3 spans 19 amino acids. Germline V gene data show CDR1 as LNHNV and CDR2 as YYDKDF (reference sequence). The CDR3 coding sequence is TGTGCCACCAGCGAAACCGAAAAGTCAGGACTAGCGGACCAAGAGACCCAGTACTTC. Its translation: CATSETEKSGLADQETQYF.

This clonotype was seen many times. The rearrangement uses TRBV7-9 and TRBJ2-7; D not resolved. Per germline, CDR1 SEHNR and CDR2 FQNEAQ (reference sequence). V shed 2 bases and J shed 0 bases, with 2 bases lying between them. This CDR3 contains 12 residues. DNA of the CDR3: TGTGCCAGCAGCTTACCCTCCTACGAGCAGTACTTC. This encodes CASSLPSYEQYF.

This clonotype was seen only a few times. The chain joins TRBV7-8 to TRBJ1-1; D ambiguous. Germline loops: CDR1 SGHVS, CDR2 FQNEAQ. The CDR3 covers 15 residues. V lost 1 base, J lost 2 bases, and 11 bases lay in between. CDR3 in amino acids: CASSLGVNLNTEAFF. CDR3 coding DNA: TGTGCCAGCAGCTTAGGGGTCAATCTTAACACTGAAGCTTTCTTT.

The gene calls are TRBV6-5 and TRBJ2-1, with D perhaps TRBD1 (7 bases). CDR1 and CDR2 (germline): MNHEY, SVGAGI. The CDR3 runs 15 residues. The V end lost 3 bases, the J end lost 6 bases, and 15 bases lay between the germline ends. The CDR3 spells CASSYNRGGINEQFF. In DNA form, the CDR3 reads TGTGCCAGCAGTTATAACAGGGGAGGAATCAATGAGCAGTTCTTC.

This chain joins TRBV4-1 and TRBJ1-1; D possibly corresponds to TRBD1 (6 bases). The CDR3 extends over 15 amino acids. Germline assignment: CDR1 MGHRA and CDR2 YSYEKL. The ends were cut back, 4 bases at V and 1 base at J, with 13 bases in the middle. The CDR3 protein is CASSPLGAENTEAFF. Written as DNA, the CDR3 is TGCGCCAGCAGCCCCCTGGGGGCAGAGAACACTGAAGCTTTCTTT.